A selection of T cell receptor beta chains follows, all from one sample in a study of glioma-infiltrating T cells after dendritic cell vaccination. Clones were sequenced by immunoSEQ multiplex PCR, and TCRdb holds only the in-frame ones, with some missing. The sample consists of about 92,000 clones, 80% to 90% of them appearing once. Sequencing used blood, obtained before dendritic cell vaccination. These receptors all come from a human donor with glioblastoma. CDR3s include the opening cysteine and the closing phenylalanine or tryptophan. Fields, in order: J gene, D gene, V gene, clone size, CDR3 protein, CDR3 DNA. D genes are given only for firm matches. Expanded clones get a size class; other rows say once, few or many, or leave the size out.

J: TRBJ1-4; D: TRBD1; V: TRBV10-3; size: .; CDR3: CAIREGQGSVEKLFF; DNA: TGTGCCATCAGAGAGGGACAGGGAAGTGTCGAAAAACTGTTTTTT
J: TRBJ2-1; D: TRBD2; V: TRBV5-6; size: .; CDR3: CASSTTQRDLLREQFF; DNA: TGTGCCAGCAGCACCACTCAGCGGGACTTACTTCGTGAGCAGTTCTTC
J: TRBJ2-7; D: TRBD1; V: TRBV5-6; size: .; CDR3: CASSTGTAYEQYF; DNA: TGTGCCAGCAGCACCGGGACAGCCTACGAGCAGTACTTC
J: TRBJ2-5; D: TRBD1; V: TRBV7-2; size: .; CDR3: CASSPGQVSRETQYF; DNA: TGTGCCAGCAGCCCAGGACAGGTTTCGCGGGAGACCCAGTACTTC
J: TRBJ2-7; D: TRBD2; V: TRBV29-1; size: few; CDR3: CSAGGGRSYEQYF; DNA: TGCAGCGCTGGTGGCGGGAGATCCTACGAGCAGTACTTC
J: TRBJ2-1; D: TRBD1; V: TRBV19; size: few; CDR3: CASTPTGGNEQFF; DNA: TGTGCCAGTACCCCCACAGGGGGCAATGAGCAGTTCTTC
J: TRBJ2-3; D: TRBD2; V: TRBV13; size: once; CDR3: CASSPRDYSDTQYF; DNA: TGTGCCAGCAGCCCTCGGGACTATTCTGATACGCAGTATTTT
J: TRBJ2-3; D: .; V: TRBV29-1; size: once; CDR3: CSVDPDRETQYF; DNA: TGCAGCGTTGATCCCGACCGGGAGACGCAGTATTTT
J: TRBJ2-7; D: TRBD2; V: TRBV29-1; size: once; CDR3: CSVVAPGLAGSYEQYF; DNA: TGCAGCGTTGTAGCCCCCGGGCTAGCGGGATCGTACGAGCAGTACTTC
J: TRBJ2-7; D: TRBD2; V: TRBV5-1; size: .; CDR3: CASSFTSGRTYEQYF; DNA: TGCGCCAGCAGCTTCACTAGCGGGAGGACCTACGAGCAGTACTTC
J: TRBJ2-7; D: .; V: TRBV10-2; size: .; CDR3: CASSDFAGVGYEQYF; DNA: TGCGCCAGCAGTGATTTTGCCGGGGTCGGTTACGAGCAGTACTTC
J: TRBJ2-3; D: TRBD1; V: TRBV7-9; size: .; CDR3: CASSLYRDRGLFVPDTQYF; DNA: TGTGCCAGCAGCTTATATCGGGACAGAGGTTTATTCGTCCCAGATACGCAGTATTTT
J: TRBJ2-3; D: .; V: TRBV6-5; size: .; CDR3: CASSYVTGPYADTQYF; DNA: TGTGCCAGCAGTTACGTGACAGGTCCATACGCAGATACGCAGTATTTT
J: TRBJ2-3; D: TRBD2; V: TRBV7-2; size: once; CDR3: CASSPRGTSGLTDTQYF; DNA: TGTGCCAGCAGCCCCAGGGGGACTAGCGGGCTAACAGATACGCAGTATTTT
J: TRBJ1-1; D: TRBD1; V: TRBV5-8; size: .; CDR3: CASTRGMNTEAFF; DNA: TGTGCCAGCACCAGGGGGATGAACACTGAAGCTTTCTTT
J: TRBJ2-1; D: TRBD1; V: TRBV19; size: .; CDR3: CASSIIRTGANSYNEQFF; DNA: TGTGCCAGTAGTATAATTCGGACAGGGGCGAACTCCTACAATGAGCAGTTCTTC
J: TRBJ2-7; D: .; V: TRBV25-1; size: .; CDR3: CASKAGYEQYF; DNA: TGTGCCAGCAAGGCAGGCTACGAGCAGTACTTC
J: TRBJ1-2; D: .; V: TRBV19; size: once; CDR3: CASSRAGGYTF; DNA: TGTGCCAGTAGCCGGGCGGGTGGCTACACCTTC
J: TRBJ2-7; D: TRBD2; V: TRBV27; size: once; CDR3: CASRPPGLAGGRQYF; DNA: TGTGCCAGCAGACCCCCGGGACTAGCGGGGGGTCGGCAGTACTTC
J: TRBJ1-2; D: .; V: TRBV19; size: .; CDR3: CASSTRGGYTF; DNA: TGTGCCAGTAGTACGAGAGGAGGCTACACCTTC
J: TRBJ2-7; D: TRBD2; V: TRBV7-9; size: .; CDR3: CASSRGLVDEQYF; DNA: TGTGCCAGCAGCCGGGGACTAGTTGATGAGCAGTACTTC
J: TRBJ1-4; D: .; V: TRBV27; size: .; CDR3: CASSLSQGRGYEKLFF; DNA: TGTGCCAGCAGTTTGTCTCAGGGAAGAGGCTATGAAAAACTGTTTTTT
J: TRBJ2-5; D: TRBD2; V: TRBV25-1; size: .; CDR3: CASSESLSGGSSETQYF; DNA: TGTGCCAGCAGTGAATCCCTCAGCGGGGGGTCTTCGGAGACCCAGTACTTC
J: TRBJ1-5; D: TRBD1; V: TRBV6-5; size: .; CDR3: CASSFGQDQPQHF; DNA: TGTGCCAGCAGTTTCGGACAGGATCAGCCCCAGCATTTT
J: TRBJ1-5; D: .; V: TRBV7-2; size: .; CDR3: CASSLRGSGNQPQHF; DNA: TGTGCCAGCAGCCTCAGGGGAAGTGGCAATCAGCCCCAGCATTTT
J: TRBJ2-7; D: .; V: TRBV30; size: .; CDR3: CAWSPTATYEQYF; DNA: TGTGCCTGGAGTCCGACAGCTACCTACGAGCAGTACTTC
J: TRBJ2-5; D: TRBD1; V: TRBV7-7; size: few; CDR3: CASSFGQGEETQYF; DNA: TGTGCCAGCAGCTTCGGACAGGGAGAAGAGACCCAGTACTTC
J: TRBJ1-4; D: TRBD1; V: TRBV27; size: .; CDR3: CASSHQPDRGLTTNEKLFF; DNA: TGTGCCAGCAGCCACCAGCCGGACAGGGGGCTGACAACTAATGAAAAACTGTTTTTT
J: TRBJ1-2; D: .; V: TRBV9; size: .; CDR3: CASSTGYGYTF; DNA: TGTGCCAGCAGCACCGGTTATGGCTACACCTTC
J: TRBJ2-7; D: .; V: TRBV7-6; size: .; CDR3: CASSLAGGITYEQYF; DNA: TGTGCCAGCAGCTTAGCAGGGGGAATCACCTACGAGCAGTACTTC
J: TRBJ2-4; D: TRBD2; V: TRBV27; size: .; CDR3: CASSLLAGGIAKNIQYF; DNA: TGTGCCAGCAGTTTATTAGCGGGAGGAATAGCCAAAAACATTCAGTACTTC
J: TRBJ2-1; D: TRBD2; V: TRBV30; size: .; CDR3: CAWRSVAGVGEQFF; DNA: TGTGCCTGGAGGTCGGTAGCGGGAGTAGGTGAGCAGTTCTTC
J: TRBJ2-5; D: TRBD1; V: TRBV30; size: .; CDR3: CAWSQTGTGGREQYF; DNA: TGTGCCTGGAGTCAGACCGGGACAGGGGGCAGGGAGCAGTACTTC
J: TRBJ2-1; D: TRBD2; V: TRBV11-3; size: .; CDR3: CASSLQGLASNEQFF; DNA: TGTGCCAGCAGCTTACAGGGACTAGCATCGAATGAGCAGTTCTTC
J: TRBJ2-2; D: TRBD2; V: TRBV11-2; size: .; CDR3: CASSTRTSGTGELFF; DNA: TGTGCCAGCAGCACCCGGACTAGCGGCACCGGGGAGCTGTTTTTT
J: TRBJ2-7; D: .; V: TRBV2; size: .; CDR3: CASRTGYYEQYF; DNA: TGTGCCAGCAGGACAGGATACTACGAGCAGTACTTC
J: TRBJ2-3; D: .; V: TRBV29-1; size: .; CDR3: CSASWRAPDTQYF; DNA: TGCAGCGCATCCTGGAGGGCCCCAGATACGCAGTATTTT
J: TRBJ2-5; D: TRBD1; V: TRBV27; size: .; CDR3: CASSNNDRAKETQYF; DNA: TGTGCCAGCAGCAACAATGACAGGGCAAAAGAGACCCAGTACTTC
J: TRBJ2-2; D: .; V: TRBV7-3; size: .; CDR3: CASSPIPRVNTGELFF; DNA: TGTGCCAGCAGTCCCATCCCCAGGGTGAACACCGGGGAGCTGTTTTTT
J: TRBJ2-1; D: .; V: TRBV15; size: once; CDR3: CATSRDEGVGYNEQFF; DNA: TGTGCCACCAGCAGAGATGAGGGAGTAGGCTACAATGAGCAGTTCTTC
J: TRBJ1-5; D: .; V: TRBV11-2; size: .; CDR3: CASSLGAGLDSNQPQHF; DNA: TGTGCCAGCAGCTTAGGAGCGGGACTGGACAGCAATCAGCCCCAGCATTTT
J: TRBJ1-2; D: .; V: TRBV7-3; size: .; CDR3: CASSLTTDYGYTF; DNA: TGTGCCAGCAGCTTAACGACAGACTATGGCTACACCTTC